This passage covers 24 T cell receptor beta chains from one sample sequenced in a study of radiotherapy plus CTLA-4 blockade in lung cancer. Using immunoSEQ multiplex PCR, the repertoire was profiled, and TCRdb retains in-frame clones only, with some absent. Altogether approximately 52,000 clones are present, roughly 80% being singletons, with the ten largest covering over 6.5%. Sequencing was performed on peripheral blood, taken from a patient treated with radiotherapy plus ipilimumab. The receptors derive from a human donor with non-small cell lung cancer who had a complete response to radiotherapy plus ipilimumab.

Notes on this clone: The junction and the germline gene differ at one end; a read error may be behind it. The chain uses TRBV6-5 and TRBJ2-1; 8 nucleotides line up with TRBD1. Germline lookup yields CDR1 MNHEY and CDR2 SVGAGI. The CDR3 has 15 residues. CDR3 sequence reads: CASSSGQVSNNEQFF. The CDR3 DNA is TGTGCCAGCAGTTCGGGACAGGTCTCCAACAATGAGCAGTTCTTC.

The genes are TRBV5-8 and TRBJ2-5; 7 bases fit TRBD1. With 3 bases clipped from V and 2 bases from J, the junction kept 4 bases outside the gene matches. This CDR3 has 14 amino acids. The germline V gene has CDR1 SGHTS and CDR2 YDEGEE. The CDR3 DNA is TGTGCCAGCAGCTATACAGGGGTACAAGAGACCCAGTACTTC. Translating gives CASSYTGVQETQYF.

The chain couples TRBV5-7 to TRBJ2-5, with 10 bases aligning to TRBD1. TRBV5-7 is an open reading frame whose function is uncertain. Losses at the gene ends were 3 bases for V and 2 bases for J; bases not matched to a gene: 4. CDR3 size: 15 residues. The CDR3 here is CASSYLDRGQETQYF. The CDR3 DNA reads TGTGCCAGCAGCTACTTGGACAGGGGGCAAGAGACCCAGTACTTC.

The rearrangement joins TRBV4-3 to TRBJ1-1, with 8 bases lining up with TRBD1. Germline values: CDR1 LGHNA, CDR2 YSLEER. V lost 0 bases to trimming and J lost 0 bases; unmatched junction nucleotides: 3. CDR3 length equals 16 residues. The CDR3, as DNA: TGCGCCAGCAGCCAAGATCACAGGGGGTTGAACACTGAAGCTTTCTTT. It yields the protein CASSQDHRGLNTEAFF.

This chain joins TRBV7-2 and TRBJ2-2; perhaps TRBD1 as D (5 bases). With 2 bases removed from V and 8 bases from J, the gap between germline ends came to 15 bases. This CDR3 comprises 15 residues. Looked up from germline, CDR1 is SGHTA and CDR2 is FQGNSA. CDR3 in DNA: TGTGCCAGCAGCTTAAATTGGGGCCTTCGGGGGGAGCTGTTTTTT. Translation: CASSLNWGLRGELFF.

The chain is built from TRBV2 and TRBJ2-3, with a weak D call TRBD1 (9 bases). The CDR3 loop spans 15 amino acids. Per the germline V gene, CDR1 is SNHLY and CDR2 is FYNNEI. V was trimmed by 10 bases and J by 5 bases, leaving 22 bases between them. DNA of the CDR3: TGTGCCACCCCGGGGGGGACAGGGCTCGGAGATACGCAGTATTTT. It is translated as CATPGGTGLGDTQYF.

This chain joins TRBV6-6 and TRBJ1-6; TRBD1 agrees at 7 bases. CDR3 length: 15 amino acids. Germline CDR1 reads MNHNY; CDR2 reads SVGAGI (reference sequence). The junction had 7 bases not matched to a gene; V was cut back by 4 bases and J by 7 bases. CDR3 in amino acids: CASSSRDRLNSPLHF. The CDR3, as DNA: TGTGCCAGCAGTTCCCGGGACAGATTAAATTCACCCCTCCACTTT.

Turning to this clone: The junction shows a germline mismatch at one end, possibly a read error. The chain employs TRBV7-7 and TRBJ2-2, with a possible D match to TRBD2 (5 bases). This CDR3 contains 15 residues. The germline CDR1 and CDR2 sequences are SSHAT and FNYEAQ (reference sequence). Here the CDR3 DNA reads TGTGCTAGCAGCCAAGGGAGAGAGGGCACCGGGGAGCTGTTTTTT. Translation: CASSQGREGTGELFF.

The chain employs TRBV9 and TRBJ2-2; the D gene is possibly TRBD2 (7 bases). V dropped 3 bases and J dropped 3 bases, with 9 bases sitting between them. Germline values: CDR1 SGDLS, CDR2 YYNGEE. The CDR3 covers 14 residues. The CDR3 region is CASSEGGHTGELFF. The CDR3 DNA sequence: TGTGCCAGCAGCGAGGGGGGGCACACCGGGGAGCTGTTTTTT.

V usage is TRBV2 and J usage is TRBJ2-3; weak D call: TRBD1 (5 bases). The CDR3 length is 13 residues. The germline V gene has CDR1 SNHLY and CDR2 FYNNEI. With 6 bases removed from V and 5 bases from J, the gap between germline ends came to 12 bases. In DNA form, the CDR3 reads TGTGCCAGCAGGGTGGGCAGGGTAGATACGCAGTATTTT. The encoded protein is CASRVGRVDTQYF. Using reference TRBV2 and TRBJ2-3 for the parts outside the CDR3, the full variable domain is EPEVTQTPSHQVTQMGQEVILRCVPISNHLYFYWYRQILGQKVEFLVSFYNNEISEKSEIFDDQFSVERPDGSNFTLKIRSTKLEDSAMYFCASRVGRVDTQYFGPGTRLTVL.

The rearrangement links TRBV2 to TRBJ1-4; 9 bases match TRBD1. V trimming: 9 bases; J trimming: 7 bases; junction bases outside the gene matches: 12. This CDR3 contains 15 residues. Germline CDR1 reads SNHLY; CDR2 reads FYNNEI. The CDR3 loop is CASTGTGNVAEKLFF. In DNA form, the CDR3 reads TGTGCCAGTACCGGGACAGGGAACGTCGCTGAAAAACTGTTTTTT.

The chain uses TRBV9 and TRBJ1-3, with 7 nucleotides matching TRBD1. The CDR3 totals 17 residues. V lost 0 bases to trimming and J lost 0 bases; unmatched junction nucleotides: 6. CDR1 and CDR2 (germline): SGDLS, YYNGEE. The CDR3 is CASSVGTGVVSGNTIYF. The CDR3, as DNA: TGTGCCAGCAGCGTAGGTACAGGGGTAGTCTCTGGAAACACCATATATTTT. Full variable domain (outside the CDR3, taken from reference TRBV9 and TRBJ1-3): DSGVTQTPKHLITATGQRVTLRCSPRSGDLSVYWYQQSLDQGLQFLIQYYNGEERAKGNILERFSAQQFPDLHSELNLSSLELGDSALYFCASSVGTGVVSGNTIYFGEGSWLTVV.

The chain links TRBV7-2 to TRBJ2-3; possible D gene TRBD2, 5 bases. V was clipped by 4 bases and J by 5 bases, with 13 bases between them. The CDR3 sequence is 14 residues long. Germline V gene sequence: CDR1 SGHTA, CDR2 FQGNSA. The CDR3 nucleotides are TGTGCCAGCAGCTCGGGGAGCGTCAGAGATACGCAGTATTTT. This translates into CASSSGSVRDTQYF.

This chain connects TRBV6-1 to TRBJ1-2; 8 bases are a match to TRBD1. V shed 7 bases, J shed 5 bases, and the junction held 9 bases outside the gene matches. This CDR3 spans 14 amino acids. Germline loops: CDR1 MNHNS, CDR2 SASEGT. The CDR3 sequence is CASKDRGNRYGYTF. The DNA for the CDR3 is TGTGCCAGCAAAGACAGGGGAAACCGGTATGGCTACACCTTC.

V gene TRBV19 combines with J gene TRBJ2-5, with 9 bases that match TRBD1. CDR1 is LNHDA, CDR2 SQIVND, per germline (reference sequence). V lost 1 base and J lost 4; bases outside the gene matches: 13. The CDR3 has 18 residues. This chain's CDR3 is CASSIAANGQGTGETQYF. As DNA, the CDR3 is TGTGCCAGTAGTATAGCGGCTAATGGACAGGGGACGGGAGAGACCCAGTACTTC.

The chain links TRBV30 to TRBJ1-2; D unresolved. V was pared by 2 bases and J by 5 bases, with 6 bases between. This CDR3 is built from 11 residues. The germline CDR1 and CDR2 sequences are GTSNPN and SVGIG (reference sequence). The CDR3 nucleotides are TGTGCCTGGAGTCCTTCTTATGGCTACACCTTC. This codes for CAWSPSYGYTF.

The J gene is TRBJ1-3, the V gene TRBV4-1, with TRBD1 matching over 10 bases. This CDR3 spans 17 amino acids. Germline CDR1 is MGHRA and CDR2 is YSYEKL. The junction had 10 bases not matched to a gene; V was cut back by 0 bases and J by 8 bases. CDR3 residues: CASSQEDRGLRRDTIYF. The DNA of the CDR3 is TGCGCCAGCAGCCAAGAGGACAGGGGGTTAAGGAGGGACACCATATATTTT.

The V gene is TRBV29-1, the J gene TRBJ2-7, with a possible D match to TRBD2 (7 bases). Germline V gene data show CDR1 as SQVTM and CDR2 as ANQGSEA. This CDR3 is 14 amino acids long. Trimming cost V 7 bases and J 4 bases, with 20 bases left between them. This chain's CDR3 is CSACPTGGYYEQYF. CDR3 bases: TGCAGCGCTTGCCCCACGGGGGGCTATTACGAGCAGTACTTC.

This chain joins TRBV28 and TRBJ1-4; no reliable D call. V lost 3 bases, J lost 0 bases, and 5 bases lay in between. Per germline, CDR1 MDHEN and CDR2 SYDVKM. The CDR3 spans 14 residues. CDR3 region: CASSLPATNEKLFF. Here the CDR3 DNA reads TGTGCCAGCAGTTTGCCAGCAACTAATGAAAAACTGTTTTTT.

This chain connects TRBV18 to TRBJ2-1, with 13 bases lining up with TRBD2. The CDR3 is made up of 17 amino acids. CDR1 KGHSH and CDR2 LQKENI come from the germline V gene. V lost 4 bases to trimming and J lost 8 bases; unmatched junction nucleotides: 11. The CDR3 DNA sequence: TGTGCCAGCTCACATAAAATCGGGACTAGCGGGAATCATGAGCAGTTCTTC. This translates into CASSHKIGTSGNHEQFF.

The chain has TRBV30 and TRBJ1-2; D gene unclear. Germline CDR1 and CDR2: GTSNPN and SVGIG (reference sequence). The CDR3 is 11 amino acids. V lost 4 bases to trimming and J lost 8 bases, with 11 bases between them. The CDR3 coding sequence is TGTGCCTGGAAAGTCTTCGGGGGCTACACCTTC. It specifies CAWKVFGGYTF.

This clone appeared once. The chain recombines TRBV28 with TRBJ2-2; 7 positions agree with TRBD2. V lost 3 bases to trimming and J lost 3 bases; unmatched junction nucleotides: 1. CDR1 is MDHEN and CDR2 is SYDVKM in the germline V gene. This CDR3 has 14 residues. The CDR3, as DNA: TGTGCCAGCAGTTTTGGGAGGGACACCGGGGAGCTGTTTTTT. This encodes CASSFGRDTGELFF.

This chain links TRBV27 with TRBJ1-6; a possible D gene is TRBD1 (5 bases). CDR1 is MNHEY and CDR2 is SMNVEV in the germline V gene (reference sequence). This CDR3 comprises 14 residues. Trimming removed 6 bases from V and 7 bases from J, with 13 bases in between. CDR3 in DNA: TGTGCCAGCAGGGGTGGGGCTAGAAATTCACCCCTCCACTTT. This encodes CASRGGARNSPLHF.

This sequence joins TRBV6-1 and TRBJ1-1; D ambiguous. Trimming removed 7 bases at V and 1 base at J, with 7 bases between. Germline V gene lookup returns CDR1 MNHNS and CDR2 SASEGT. This CDR3 contains 12 residues. This CDR3 is CASMLENTEAFF. The CDR3 nucleotides read TGTGCCAGCATGTTAGAGAACACTGAAGCTTTCTTT.